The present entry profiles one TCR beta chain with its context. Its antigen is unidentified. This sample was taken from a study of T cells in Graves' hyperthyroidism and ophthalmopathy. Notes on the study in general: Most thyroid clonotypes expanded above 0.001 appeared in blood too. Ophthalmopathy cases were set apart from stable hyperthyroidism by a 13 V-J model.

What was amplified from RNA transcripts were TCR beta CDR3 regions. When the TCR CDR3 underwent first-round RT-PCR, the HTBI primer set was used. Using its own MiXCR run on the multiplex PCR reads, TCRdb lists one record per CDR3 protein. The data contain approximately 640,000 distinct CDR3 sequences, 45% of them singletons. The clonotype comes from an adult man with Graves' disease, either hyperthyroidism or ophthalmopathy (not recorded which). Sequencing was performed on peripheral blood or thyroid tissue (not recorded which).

The CDR3, as DNA: TGCAGCGTGGGGATCCGAGAGGAATCCGCTAACTATGGCTACACCTTC. It translates to CSVGIREESANYGYTF. V gene TRBV29-1 combines with J gene TRBJ1-2; D unclear. The CDR3 spans 16 residues. The germline V gene has CDR1 SQVTM and CDR2 ANQGSEA. Trimming stripped 6 bases from V and 0 bases from J, with 20 bases between.